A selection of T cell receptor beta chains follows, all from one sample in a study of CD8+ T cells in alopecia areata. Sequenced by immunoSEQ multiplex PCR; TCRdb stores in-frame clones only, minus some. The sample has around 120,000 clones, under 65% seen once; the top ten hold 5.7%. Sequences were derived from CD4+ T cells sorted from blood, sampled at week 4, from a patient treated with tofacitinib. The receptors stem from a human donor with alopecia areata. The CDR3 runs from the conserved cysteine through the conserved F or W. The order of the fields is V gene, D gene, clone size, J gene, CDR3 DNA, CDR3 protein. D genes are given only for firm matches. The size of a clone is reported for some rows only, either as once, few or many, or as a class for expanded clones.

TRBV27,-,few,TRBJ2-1,TGTGCCAGCAGTTTATACGGGAGTTTACAGTTCTTC,CASSLYGSLQFF
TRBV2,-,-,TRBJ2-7,TGTGCCAGCAGTGTCTGGGAGCAGTACTTC,CASSVWEQYF
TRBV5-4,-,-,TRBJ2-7,TGTGCCAGCAGCTTCAGCTCCTACGAGCAGTACTTC,CASSFSSYEQYF
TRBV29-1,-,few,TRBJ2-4,TGCAGCGTTGAAGGGGGCGCCAAAAACATTCAGTACTTC,CSVEGGAKNIQYF
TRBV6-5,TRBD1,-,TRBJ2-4,TGTGCCAGCAGACCCGACAGGGACGCCAAAAACATTCAGTACTTC,CASRPDRDAKNIQYF
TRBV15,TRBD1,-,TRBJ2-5,TGTGCCACCAGCCGGGACAGACAAGAGACCCAGTACTTC,CATSRDRQETQYF
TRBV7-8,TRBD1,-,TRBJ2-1,TGTGCCAGCAGCTATACAGGGGAGTCCTACAATGAGCAGTTCTTC,CASSYTGESYNEQFF
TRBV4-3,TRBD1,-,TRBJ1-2,TGCGCCAGCAGCCAAGATGGGTCAGGGGGCTTTGGCTACACCTTC,CASSQDGSGGFGYTF
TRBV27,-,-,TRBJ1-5,TGTGCCAGCGGGAATCAGCCCCAGCATTTT,CASGNQPQHF
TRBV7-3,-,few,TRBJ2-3,TGTGCCAGCAGCTTAAGTGGCATACGCACAGATACGCAGTATTTT,CASSLSGIRTDTQYF
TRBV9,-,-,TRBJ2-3,TGTGCCAGCAGCGTCTTCCGCGGCTCTAGCACAGATACGCAGTATTTT,CASSVFRGSSTDTQYF
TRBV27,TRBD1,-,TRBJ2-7,TGTGCCAGCAGTACTCCGGACAGGCTCTACGAGCAGTACTTC,CASSTPDRLYEQYF
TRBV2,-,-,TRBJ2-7,TGTGCCAGCAGTGTCTCAGGGGGGGTCTACGAGCAGTACTTC,CASSVSGGVYEQYF
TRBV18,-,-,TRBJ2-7,TGTGCCAGCTCAGTCGAAGGTGTCGACGAGCAGTACTTC,CASSVEGVDEQYF
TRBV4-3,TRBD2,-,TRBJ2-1,TGCGCCAGCAGCCAAGAGTTAGCGGGGGGGCGCTACAATGAGCAGTTCTTC,CASSQELAGGRYNEQFF
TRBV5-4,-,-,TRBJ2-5,TGTGCCAGCAGCATAGACTCGGGCCACCAGTACTTC,CASSIDSGHQYF
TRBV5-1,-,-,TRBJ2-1,TGCGCCAGCAGCCAGACCTCCCTAGCGAATGAGCAGTTCTTC,CASSQTSLANEQFF
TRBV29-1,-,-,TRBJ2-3,TGCAGCGTTGAGGGTACAGGGCTCCCTAGCACAGATACGCAGTATTTT,CSVEGTGLPSTDTQYF
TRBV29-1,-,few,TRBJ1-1,TGCAGCGTTGAAGGCCCGGGCCGGGGTGAAGCTTTCTTT,CSVEGPGRGEAFF
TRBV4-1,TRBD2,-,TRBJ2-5,TGCGCCAGCAGCCAACTAGCGGGGGTTAAGGAGACCCAGTACTTC,CASSQLAGVKETQYF
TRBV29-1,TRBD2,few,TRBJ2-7,TGCAGCGGGGCTAGCGGGAGTCGCGACGAGCAGTACTTC,CSGASGSRDEQYF
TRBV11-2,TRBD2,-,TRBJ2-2,TGTGCCAGCAGGCCGGGACTACCGAACACCGGGGAGCTGTTTTTT,CASRPGLPNTGELFF
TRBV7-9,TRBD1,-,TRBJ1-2,TGTGCCAGCAGCTCATCGCCTCCTGGGACAGCGCCAGGCTATGGCTACACCTTC,CASSSSPPGTAPGYGYTF
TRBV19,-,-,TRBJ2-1,TGTGCCAGTAGTATCAGCTCGAGGGAGCAGTTCTTC,CASSISSREQFF
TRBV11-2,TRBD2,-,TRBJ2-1,TGTGCCAGCAGCTCGATCCGGGACTACCCTGTTGAGCAGTTCTTC,CASSSIRDYPVEQFF
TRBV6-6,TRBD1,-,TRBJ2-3,TGTGCCAGCAGCAGGGGGTGGGATAGCACAGATACGCAGTATTTT,CASSRGWDSTDTQYF
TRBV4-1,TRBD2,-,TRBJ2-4,TGCGCCAGCAGCCAAGATGGACTAGGAAAAAACATTCAGTACTTC,CASSQDGLGKNIQYF
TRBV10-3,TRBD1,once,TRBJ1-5,TGTGCCATCAGACCGGGACAGGGGATCAATCAGCCCCAGCATTTT,CAIRPGQGINQPQHF
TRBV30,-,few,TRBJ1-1,TGTGCCTGGATAGGCACTGAAGCTTTCTTT,CAWIGTEAFF